Presented here are 24 T cell receptor beta chains from one specimen sequenced in a study of sequential checkpoint blockade in melanoma. Treatment reported: randomized to nivolumab then ipilimumab (arm A) or the reverse (arm B). Sequencing was performed with immunoSEQ multiplex PCR; in TCRdb, only in-frame clones are kept and a portion is missing. The sample has approximately 12,000 clones, about 72% seen once. The source was CD8+ T cells sorted from blood (inferred from file names), collected from a patient given nivolumab and ipilimumab in sequence. All receptors come from a human patient with melanoma. Some clones in this sample may be carry-over from other donors' samples.

The rearrangement joins TRBV7-9 to TRBJ1-1; 11 positions agree with TRBD1. The V segment lost 8 bases and the J segment 1 base; nucleotides outside the gene matches: 15. This CDR3 region has 18 residues. Germline V gives CDR1 SEHNR, CDR2 FQNEAQ (reference sequence). CDR3 nucleotides: TGTGCCAGCGGCGGACAGGGGGCGCAGGGGATGAGGAACACTGAAGCTTTCTTT. Protein product: CASGGQGAQGMRNTEAFF.

J is TRBJ1-6 and V is TRBV28, with a possible D match to TRBD1 (6 bases). Germline-derived CDR1 and CDR2 are MDHEN and SYDVKM. V shed 6 bases and J shed 6 bases, with 9 bases lying between them. The CDR3 is 13 residues long. This CDR3 reads CASRRGSNSPLHF. The CDR3 bases are TGTGCCAGCAGAAGGGGGAGTAATTCACCCCTCCACTTT.

This chain links TRBV19 with TRBJ2-1, with D tentatively TRBD2 (5 bases). This CDR3 is built from 16 residues. Deletions cut 0 bases from V and 0 bases from J, with 9 bases between. Germline-derived CDR1 and CDR2 are LNHDA and SQIVND (reference sequence). The CDR3 sequence is CASSIEAGSSYNEQFF. In DNA form, the CDR3 reads TGTGCCAGTAGTATAGAGGCGGGTAGCTCCTACAATGAGCAGTTCTTC.

The chain carries TRBV5-6 and TRBJ1-2; maybe TRBD1 (5 bases). V shed 4 bases and J shed 7 bases, with 17 bases lying between them. CDR3 length equals 14 residues. Germline loops: CDR1 SGHDT, CDR2 YYEEEE. DNA of the CDR3: TGTGCCAGCAGCCCGGGACTTACCGGACGTGGCTACACCTTC. It is translated as CASSPGLTGRGYTF.

V usage is TRBV5-1 and J usage is TRBJ1-1, with 8 bases matching TRBD1. Germline CDR1 is SGHRS and CDR2 is YFSETQ. J was trimmed by 1 base and V by 0 bases; bases with no gene match: 2. The CDR3 spans 15 residues. CDR3 in amino acids: CASSLVGQGNTEAFF. The CDR3 DNA sequence: TGCGCCAGCAGCTTGGTTGGACAGGGGAACACTGAAGCTTTCTTT.

The chain uses TRBV29-1 and TRBJ1-1, with D tentatively TRBD1 (6 bases). Germline CDR1 reads SQVTM; CDR2 reads ANQGSEA. This CDR3 has 15 amino acids. The ends were cut back, 4 bases at V and 8 bases at J, with 23 bases in the middle. This CDR3 reads CSVVHRANREGEAFF. DNA of the CDR3: TGCAGCGTTGTCCACCGGGCAAACAGGGAAGGGGAAGCTTTCTTT. The complete variable domain, with remaining parts taken from reference TRBV29-1 and TRBJ1-1, reads SAVISQKPSRDICQRGTSLTIQCQVDSQVTMMFWYRQQPGQSLTLIATANQGSEATYESGFVIDKFPISRPNLTFSTLTVSNMSPEDSSIYLCSVVHRANREGEAFFGQGTRLTVV.

The DNA of the CDR3 is TGCGCCAGCAGCCAACTAGCCTCCTACGAGCAGTACTTC. Translating it yields CASSQLASYEQYF. The chain is built from TRBV4-1 and TRBJ2-7, with D possibly matching TRBD2 (5 bases). Per the germline V gene, CDR1 is MGHRA and CDR2 is YSYEKL. Trimming stripped 2 bases from V and 0 bases from J, with 5 bases between. This CDR3 spans 13 amino acids.

This rearrangement joins TRBV28 to TRBJ2-4; TRBD1 matches 8 bases. With V trimmed by 4 bases and J by 0 bases, 11 bases remained unmatched. This CDR3 is built from 18 residues. Germline CDR1 reads MDHEN; CDR2 reads SYDVKM. This CDR3 is CASSWTGIRDGAKNIQYF. CDR3 coding DNA: TGTGCCAGCAGTTGGACAGGGATAAGAGATGGAGCCAAAAACATTCAGTACTTC.

The genes are TRBV9 and TRBJ1-3; D is unresolved. This CDR3 has 17 amino acids. The ends were cut back, 0 bases at V and 3 bases at J, with 16 bases in the middle. Looked up from germline, CDR1 is SGDLS and CDR2 is YYNGEE. The CDR3 loop reads CASSVGSSGGSGNTIYF. The CDR3 DNA sequence: TGTGCCAGCAGCGTAGGTTCGTCGGGAGGAAGTGGAAACACCATATATTTT.

A few counts support this clone. The rearrangement links TRBV5-1 to TRBJ2-2, with 11 bases fitting TRBD2. J was trimmed by 2 bases and V by 2 bases; bases with no gene match: 11. CDR3 size: 19 residues. The germline gives CDR1 SGHRS, CDR2 YFSETQ. The CDR3 coding sequence is TGCGCCAGCAGCTTCCGGACCCTAGCGGGGGGCCATAACACCGGGGAGCTGTTTTTT. It is translated as CASSFRTLAGGHNTGELFF.

For this clone: This specimen includes other DNA sequences encoding the same CDR3. The J gene is TRBJ2-3, the V gene TRBV5-4, with TRBD1 matching 7 bases. The V gene's germline CDR1 is SGHNT and CDR2 YYREEE (reference sequence). The trim removed 2 bases at V and 1 base at J, leaving 1 base unmatched. CDR3 length: 14 residues. CDR3 amino acids: CASSLRGRTDTQYF. CDR3 DNA: TGTGCCAGCAGCTTAAGGGGGCGCACAGATACGCAGTATTTT.

The CDR3 here is CASSPLGLAGVPSLRYEQFF. The DNA of the CDR3 is TGTGCCAGTAGTCCTCTGGGACTAGCGGGGGTACCGTCATTACGCTATGAGCAGTTCTTC. The chain recombines TRBV19 with TRBJ2-1; TRBD2 aligns across 14 bases. The CDR3 is 20 amino acids. Germline CDR1 and CDR2: LNHDA and SQIVND (reference sequence). Trimming took 5 bases from V and 8 from J; bases not matched to a gene: 20.

The chain joins TRBV2 to TRBJ1-2, with 9 bases fitting TRBD1. Germline V gene lookup returns CDR1 SNHLY and CDR2 FYNNEI. This CDR3 is 12 amino acids long. The CDR3 is CAPAGTGNGYTF. The CDR3 region has the DNA TGTGCTCCGGCCGGGACAGGGAATGGCTACACCTTC.

J is TRBJ2-7 and V is TRBV7-9; TRBD1 agrees at 8 bases. The germline CDR1 and CDR2 sequences are SEHNR and FQNEAQ (reference sequence). Losses at the gene ends were 2 bases for V and 4 bases for J; bases not matched to a gene: 1. CDR3 length: 13 residues. The CDR3 spells CASSLQGAYEQYF. Here the CDR3 DNA reads TGTGCCAGCAGCTTACAGGGGGCTTACGAGCAGTACTTC.

The V call is TRBV11-2, the J call TRBJ1-4; 8 bases line up with TRBD1. V lost 2 bases, J lost 2 bases, and 10 bases stayed unmatched. The germline V gene has CDR1 SGHAT and CDR2 FQNNGV. The CDR3 runs to 18 residues. CDR3 nucleotide sequence: TGTGCCAGCAGCTTAAACCGACAGGGGTCTTACACTAATGAAAAACTGTTTTTT. Amino acid sequence: CASSLNRQGSYTNEKLFF.

This chain connects TRBV2 to TRBJ2-1; D is ambiguous. The CDR3 length is 16 residues. Per the germline V gene, CDR1 is SNHLY and CDR2 is FYNNEI. The V end was cut by 4 bases, the J end by 3 bases, with 16 bases between. Here the CDR3 reads CASSVSAPSSYNEQFF. In DNA, the CDR3 is TGTGCCAGCAGTGTCTCCGCACCTTCGAGCTACAATGAGCAGTTCTTC.

This clone turned up a few times. The junction shows a germline mismatch at one end, possibly a read error. The DNA of the CDR3 is TGCGCCAGCAGCCAAAGGGCAGGAGGCCGCTCTGGAAACACCATATATTTT. Amino acid sequence: CASSQRAGGRSGNTIYF. The chain carries TRBV5-8 and TRBJ1-3; no clear D. Germline loops: CDR1 SGHTS, CDR2 YDEGEE. The CDR3 extends over 17 amino acids.

V usage is TRBV7-9 and J usage is TRBJ1-1, with 8 bases aligning to TRBD1. The CDR3 has 14 amino acids. V was clipped by 5 bases and J by 6 bases; unmatched bases: 8. Germline CDR1 and CDR2: SEHNR and FQNEAQ (reference sequence). The CDR3 here is CASSPRTGRPEAFF. The CDR3 DNA sequence: TGTGCCAGCAGCCCACGGACAGGGCGCCCTGAAGCTTTCTTT.

This chain joins TRBV7-9 and TRBJ1-1, with D unclear. The germline V gene encodes CDR1 SEHNR and CDR2 FQNEAQ (reference sequence). The ends were cut back, 6 bases at V and 1 base at J, with 9 bases in the middle. The CDR3 has 13 residues. The CDR3: CASRNRQNTEAFF. CDR3 in DNA: TGTGCCAGCAGAAACAGACAGAACACTGAAGCTTTCTTT.

This clone showed up just once. The chain couples TRBV27 to TRBJ2-3, with D tentatively TRBD1 (5 bases). Per the germline V gene, CDR1 is MNHEY and CDR2 is SMNVEV (reference sequence). The CDR3 loop spans 13 amino acids. Trimming took off 4 bases at V and 6 bases at J, with 11 bases between the two ends. The CDR3 DNA reads TGTGCCAGCAGTTGGACACGTTCGGATACGCAGTATTTT. This translates into CASSWTRSDTQYF.

The CDR3 sequence is CASRESGTGSYNEQFF. CDR3 coding DNA: TGTGCCAGCAGAGAAAGCGGGACCGGCTCCTACAATGAGCAGTTCTTC. The chain employs TRBV7-6 and TRBJ2-1; 7 bases line up with TRBD2. Germline CDR1 reads SGHVS; CDR2 reads FNYEAQ. Trimming at V came to 6 bases and at J to 0 bases, leaving 8 bases not matched to a gene. The CDR3 sequence is 16 residues long. Full variable domain (missing parts from reference TRBV7-6 and TRBJ2-1): GAGVSQSPRYKVTKRGQDVALRCDPISGHVSLYWYRQALGQGPEFLTYFNYEAQQDKSGLPNDRFSAERPEGSISTLTIQRTEQRDSAMYRCASRESGTGSYNEQFFGPGTRLTVL.

The chain carries TRBV7-9 and TRBJ2-6, with D uncertain. Deletions cut 4 bases from V and 0 bases from J, with 10 bases between. Germline CDR1 reads SEHNR; CDR2 reads FQNEAQ (reference sequence). The CDR3 is 16 residues long. The CDR3 region is CASSSSTSSGANVLTF. CDR3 DNA sequence: TGTGCCAGCAGCTCGTCAACGAGCTCTGGGGCCAACGTCCTGACTTTC.

V usage is TRBV27 and J usage is TRBJ1-6; the D gene is possibly TRBD1 (6 bases). Germline loops: CDR1 MNHEY, CDR2 SMNVEV (reference sequence). The V end lost 3 bases, the J end lost 11 bases, and 17 bases lay between the germline ends. The CDR3 has 15 amino acids. CDR3: CASSLLGTRIPPLHF. The CDR3 coding sequence is TGTGCCAGCAGTTTGCTTGGGACAAGGATTCCACCCCTCCACTTT.

This chain joins TRBV6-1 and TRBJ2-7; D is perhaps TRBD1 (5 bases). Germline CDR1 reads MNHNS; CDR2 reads SASEGT. Trimming shortened V by 6 bases and J by 4 bases, and 10 bases separated the two germline ends. This CDR3 contains 12 residues. The CDR3 is CASRTGAYEQYF. CDR3 nucleotide sequence: TGTGCCAGCAGGACTGGGGCTTACGAGCAGTACTTC.